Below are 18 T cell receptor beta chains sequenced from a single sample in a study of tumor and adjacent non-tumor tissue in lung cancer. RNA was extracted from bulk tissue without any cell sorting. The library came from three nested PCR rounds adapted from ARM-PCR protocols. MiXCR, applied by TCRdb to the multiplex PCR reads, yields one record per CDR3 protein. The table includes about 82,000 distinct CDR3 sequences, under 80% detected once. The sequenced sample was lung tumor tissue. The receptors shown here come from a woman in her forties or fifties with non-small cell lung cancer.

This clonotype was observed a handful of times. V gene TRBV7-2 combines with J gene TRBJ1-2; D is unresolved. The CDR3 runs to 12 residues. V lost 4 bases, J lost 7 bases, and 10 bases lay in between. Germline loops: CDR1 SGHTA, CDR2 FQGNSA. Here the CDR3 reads CASSSSSGGYTF. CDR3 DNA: TGTGCCAGCAGCTCCAGTTCCGGTGGCTACACCTTC.

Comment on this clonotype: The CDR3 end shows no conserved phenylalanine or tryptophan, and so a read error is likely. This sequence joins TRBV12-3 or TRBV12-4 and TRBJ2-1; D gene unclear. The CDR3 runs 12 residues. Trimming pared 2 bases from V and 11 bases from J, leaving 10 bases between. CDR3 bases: TGTGCCAGCAGTTTATCGCGGAATAAGCAGTTCTTA. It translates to CASSLSRNKQFL.

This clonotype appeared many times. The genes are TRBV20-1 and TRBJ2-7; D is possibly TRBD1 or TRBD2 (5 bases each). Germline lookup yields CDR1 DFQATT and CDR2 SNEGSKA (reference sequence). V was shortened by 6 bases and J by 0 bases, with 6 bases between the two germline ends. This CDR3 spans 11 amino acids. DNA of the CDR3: TGCAGTGCGGGGGACTCCTACGAGCAGTACTTC. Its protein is CSAGDSYEQYF.

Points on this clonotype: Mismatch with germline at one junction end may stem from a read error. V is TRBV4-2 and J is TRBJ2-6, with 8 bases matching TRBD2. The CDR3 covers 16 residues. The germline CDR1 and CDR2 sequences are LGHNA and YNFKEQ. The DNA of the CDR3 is TGTGCCAACAGCCGGGAGGGATCTACTGGGGCCAACGTCCTGACTTTC. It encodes CANSREGSTGANVLTF.

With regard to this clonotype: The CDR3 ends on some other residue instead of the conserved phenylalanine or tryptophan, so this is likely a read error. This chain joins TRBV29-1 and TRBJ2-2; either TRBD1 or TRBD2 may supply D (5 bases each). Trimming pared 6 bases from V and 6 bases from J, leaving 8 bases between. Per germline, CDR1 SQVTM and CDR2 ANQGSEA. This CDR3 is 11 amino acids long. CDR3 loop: CSVGVPGELFL. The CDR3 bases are TGCAGCGTGGGGGTTCCCGGGGAGCTGTTTCTT.

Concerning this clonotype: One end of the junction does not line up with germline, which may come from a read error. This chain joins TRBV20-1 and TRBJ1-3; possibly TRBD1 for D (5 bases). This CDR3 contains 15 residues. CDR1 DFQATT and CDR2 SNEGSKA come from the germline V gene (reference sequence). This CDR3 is CSATPDSLSGNTIFF. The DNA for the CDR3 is TGTAGTGCTACGCCTGACAGCCTCTCTGGAAACACCATATTTTTT.

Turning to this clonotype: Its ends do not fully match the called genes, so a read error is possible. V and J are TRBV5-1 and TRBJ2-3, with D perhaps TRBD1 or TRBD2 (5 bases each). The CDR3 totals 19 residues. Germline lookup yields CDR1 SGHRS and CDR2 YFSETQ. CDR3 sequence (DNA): TGCGCCAACAGCTTACCCTTCCCCGGGACCCTGGCGGGCGCAGATACGCAGTATTTT. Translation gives CANSLPFPGTLAGADTQYF.

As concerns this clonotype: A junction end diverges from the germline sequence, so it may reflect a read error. CDR3 sequence: CSARQGVHEQYF. The CDR3 region has the DNA TGTAGTGCTAGACAGGGGGTGCACGAGCAGTACTTC. This rearrangement joins TRBV20-1 to TRBJ2-7, with 9 bases fitting TRBD1. The CDR3 length is 12 residues. CDR1 and CDR2 (germline): DFQATT, SNEGSKA (reference sequence).

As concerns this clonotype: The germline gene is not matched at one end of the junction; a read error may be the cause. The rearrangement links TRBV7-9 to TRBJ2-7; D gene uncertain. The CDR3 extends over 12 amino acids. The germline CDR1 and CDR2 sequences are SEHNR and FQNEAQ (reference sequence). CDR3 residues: CASSSASCEQYF. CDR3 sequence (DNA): TGTGCCAGCAGCTCCGCATCCTGCGAGCAGTATTTC.

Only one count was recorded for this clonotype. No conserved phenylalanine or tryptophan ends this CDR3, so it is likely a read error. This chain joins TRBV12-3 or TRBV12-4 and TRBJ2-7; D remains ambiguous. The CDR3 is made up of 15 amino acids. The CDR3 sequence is CASNLGPLTGYEQYL. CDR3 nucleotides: TGTGCCAGCAATTTAGGTCCCCTGACGGGCTACGAGCAGTACTTA.

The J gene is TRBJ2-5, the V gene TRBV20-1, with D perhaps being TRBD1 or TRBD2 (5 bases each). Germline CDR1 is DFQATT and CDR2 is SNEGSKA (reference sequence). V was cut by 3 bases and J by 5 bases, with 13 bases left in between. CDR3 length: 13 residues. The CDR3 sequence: CSASSGSEETQYF. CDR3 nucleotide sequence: TGCAGTGCTAGTTCAGGGAGTGAGGAGACCCAGTACTTC.

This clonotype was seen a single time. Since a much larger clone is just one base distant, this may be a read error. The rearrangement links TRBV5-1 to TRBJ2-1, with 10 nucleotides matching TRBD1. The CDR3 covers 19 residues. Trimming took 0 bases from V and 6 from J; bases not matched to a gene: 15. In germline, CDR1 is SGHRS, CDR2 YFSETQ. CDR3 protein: CASSLEGGQGYRFSNEQFF. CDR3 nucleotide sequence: TGCGCCAGCAGCTTGGAAGGGGGACAGGGGTATAGGTTTAGCAATGAGCAGTTCTTC.

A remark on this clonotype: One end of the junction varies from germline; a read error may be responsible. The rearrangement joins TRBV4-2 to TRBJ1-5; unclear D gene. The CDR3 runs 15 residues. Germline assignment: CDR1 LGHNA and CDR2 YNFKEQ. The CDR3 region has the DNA TGTGCCAGCAGCCAAGACCTCACTGGCAATCAGCCCCGGTATTTT. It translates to CASSQDLTGNQPRYF.

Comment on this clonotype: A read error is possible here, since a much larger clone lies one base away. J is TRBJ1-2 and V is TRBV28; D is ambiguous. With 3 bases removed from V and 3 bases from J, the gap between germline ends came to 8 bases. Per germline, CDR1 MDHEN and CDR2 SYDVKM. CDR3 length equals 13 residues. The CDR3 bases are TGTGCCAGCAGTTTGGACCTTTACTATGGCTACACCTTC. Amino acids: CASSLDLYYGYTF.

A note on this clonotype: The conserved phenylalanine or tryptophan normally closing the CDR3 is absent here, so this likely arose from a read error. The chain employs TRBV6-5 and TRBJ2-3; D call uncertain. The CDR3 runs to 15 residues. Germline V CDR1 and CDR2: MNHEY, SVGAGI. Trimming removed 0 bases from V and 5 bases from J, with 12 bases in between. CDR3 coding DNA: TGTGCCAGCAGTTACTCCAGAGGTTTTGAAGATACGCAGTATTAT. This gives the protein CASSYSRGFEDTQYY.

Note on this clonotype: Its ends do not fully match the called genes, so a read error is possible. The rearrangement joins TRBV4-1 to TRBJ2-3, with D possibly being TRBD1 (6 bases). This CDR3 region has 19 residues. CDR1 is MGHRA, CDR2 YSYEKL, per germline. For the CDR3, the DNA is TGCGCCAGCAGCCAAGAAGAGGGGGATACGGAGTGGAGCACGGATACGCAGTATTTT. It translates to CASSQEEGDTEWSTDTQYF.

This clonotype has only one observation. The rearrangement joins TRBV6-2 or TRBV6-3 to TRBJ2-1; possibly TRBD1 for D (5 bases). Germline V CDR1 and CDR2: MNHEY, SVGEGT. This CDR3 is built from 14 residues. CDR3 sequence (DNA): TGTGTCAGTAGTTACATAGGGGATGTGGACGAGCAGTTCTTC. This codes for CVSSYIGDVDEQFF.

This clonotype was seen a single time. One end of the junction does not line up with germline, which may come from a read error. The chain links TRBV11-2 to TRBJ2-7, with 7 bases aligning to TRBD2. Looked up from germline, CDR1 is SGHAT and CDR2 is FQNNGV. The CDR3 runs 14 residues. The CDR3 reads CANSYGRPSYKQYF. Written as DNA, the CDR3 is TGTGCCAACAGCTACGGGAGGCCCTCCTATAAGCAGTACTTC.